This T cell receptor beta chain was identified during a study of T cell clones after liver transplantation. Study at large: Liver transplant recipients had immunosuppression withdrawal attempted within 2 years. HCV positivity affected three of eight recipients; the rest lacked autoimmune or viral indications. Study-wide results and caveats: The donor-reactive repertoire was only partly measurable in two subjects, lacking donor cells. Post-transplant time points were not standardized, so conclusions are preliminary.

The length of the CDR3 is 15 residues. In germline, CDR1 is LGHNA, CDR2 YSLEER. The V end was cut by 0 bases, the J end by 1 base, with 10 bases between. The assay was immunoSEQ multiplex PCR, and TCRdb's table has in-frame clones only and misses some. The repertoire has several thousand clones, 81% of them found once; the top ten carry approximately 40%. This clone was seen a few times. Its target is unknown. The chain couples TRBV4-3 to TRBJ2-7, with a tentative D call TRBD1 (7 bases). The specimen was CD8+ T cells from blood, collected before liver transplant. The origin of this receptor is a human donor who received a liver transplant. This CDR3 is CASSQEPGGSYEQYF. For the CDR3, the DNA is TGCGCCAGCAGCCAAGAACCAGGGGGGTCCTACGAGCAGTACTTC.